This T cell receptor (beta chain) was documented in a study of blood T cell repertoires in COVID-19. Study in general: Acute and convalescent COVID-19 specimens originated in the United States, Italy and Spain.

TCRdb's copy holds only in-frame clones and misses some; the assay was immunoSEQ multiplex PCR. Here the sample spans about 180,000 clones, around three quarters being singletons. The specimen was peripheral blood. The clonotype comes from a man between 65 and 80 years old with active or convalescent COVID-19.

The CDR3 DNA reads as TGTGCCAGCAGCCGAGAAACAGGGGGCCGCGTTGGCAATCAGCCCCAGCATTTT. It is translated as CASSRETGGRVGNQPQHF. The chain recombines TRBV6-2 or TRBV6-3 with TRBJ1-5; 9 bases map to TRBD1. The CDR3 is made up of 18 amino acids. V was pared by 6 bases and J by 2 bases, with 14 bases of the junction left unmatched. Germline values: CDR1 MNHEY, CDR2 SVGEGT.